A single sample is the source of the 32 T cell receptor beta chains below, sequenced in a study of blood T cell repertoires in COVID-19. This table comes from immunoSEQ multiplex PCR, and its TCRdb copy is limited to in-frame clones, with some not included. The sample records approximately 260,000 clones, roughly 80% being singletons. What was sequenced was peripheral blood. These receptors all stem from an elderly woman with active or convalescent COVID-19.

The gene calls are TRBV5-4 and TRBJ2-7, with D unresolved. Germline CDR1 SGHNT, CDR2 YYREEE (reference sequence). V gave up 1 base and J gave up 3 bases, with 5 bases separating them. The CDR3 is 12 amino acids. CDR3 nucleotides: TGTGCCAGCAGCTTGCGAGACTACGAGCAGTACTTC. Translating gives CASSLRDYEQYF. Full variable domain (remainder filled in from reference TRBV5-4 and TRBJ2-7): ETGVTQSPTHLIKTRGQQVTLRCSSQSGHNTVSWYQQALGQGPQFIFQYYREEENGRGNFPPRFSGLQFPNYSSELNVNALELDDSALYLCASSLRDYEQYFGPGTRLTVT.

This clone was detected once. DNA for the CDR3: TGTGCCAGCTCACCTAGAGGTACAGGGGACGCTGAAGCTTTCTTT. This gives the protein CASSPRGTGDAEAFF. J is TRBJ1-1 and V is TRBV18; 7 bases agree with TRBD1. Germline V CDR1 and CDR2: KGHSH, LQKENI. The CDR3 is made up of 15 amino acids. Unmatched junction bases numbered 10, after V lost 3 bases and J lost 6 bases.

J is TRBJ2-7 and V is TRBV20-1, with D tentatively TRBD1 (6 bases). Per germline, CDR1 DFQATT and CDR2 SNEGSKA (reference sequence). This CDR3 is built from 12 residues. V was cut by 3 bases and J by 7 bases, with 13 bases left in between. For the CDR3, the DNA is TGCAGTGCTAGTGGACAGCTCGCGGAGCAGTACTTC. It translates to CSASGQLAEQYF.

The chain recombines TRBV19 with TRBJ2-5; maybe TRBD2 (6 bases). Germline lookup yields CDR1 LNHDA and CDR2 SQIVND (reference sequence). The CDR3 spans 19 residues. Trimming pared 3 bases from V and 5 bases from J, leaving 28 bases between. The chain's CDR3 is CASSIGGRRGVGIGETQYF. CDR3 DNA sequence: TGTGCCAGTAGTATTGGTGGGAGGAGGGGAGTGGGTATAGGGGAGACCCAGTACTTC.

This clone was counted between two and nine times. This rearrangement joins TRBV28 to TRBJ2-1; D remains unclear. The V and J ends lost 8 bases and 0 bases respectively, with 8 bases between them. Germline values: CDR1 MDHEN, CDR2 SYDVKM. CDR3 size: 13 residues. CDR3 region: CASRGSSYNEQFF. The CDR3 nucleotides read TGTGCCAGCCGCGGAAGCTCCTACAATGAGCAGTTCTTC.

As DNA, the CDR3 is TGTGCCAGCAGCGTAGGGGGGGGCCGCATGGAGCAGTTCTTC. It yields the protein CASSVGGGRMEQFF. V gene TRBV9 combines with J gene TRBJ2-1; possibly TRBD2 for D (7 bases). Germline CDR1 and CDR2: SGDLS and YYNGEE. The CDR3 spans 14 residues. V lost 0 bases and J 10 bases, leaving 14 bases between the germline ends.

The chain couples TRBV19 to TRBJ2-7; 7 bases map to TRBD2. The CDR3 runs 14 residues. Germline loops: CDR1 LNHDA, CDR2 SQIVND (reference sequence). V lost 5 bases, J lost 2 bases, and 6 bases stayed unmatched. Written as DNA, the CDR3 is TGTGCCAGTAGTCCCCAAGCGGGGACCTACGAGCAGTACTTC. This translates into CASSPQAGTYEQYF.

The chain carries TRBV9 and TRBJ1-2, with unresolved D. The CDR3 sequence is 12 residues long. The V gene's germline CDR1 is SGDLS and CDR2 YYNGEE. V was trimmed by 0 bases and J by 8 bases, leaving 8 bases between them. The CDR3 DNA reads as TGTGCCAGCAGCGTAGCGGTTAGCGGCTACACCTTC. Its translation is CASSVAVSGYTF.

This rearrangement joins TRBV6-5 to TRBJ2-7; D might be TRBD2 (5 bases). CDR1 MNHEY and CDR2 SVGAGI come from the germline V gene. CDR3 length: 14 residues. CDR3 amino acids: CATWEFGSGDEQYF. DNA for the CDR3: TGTGCGACATGGGAGTTCGGGTCCGGGGACGAGCAGTACTTC.

V usage is TRBV19 and J usage is TRBJ2-1, with 9 positions matching TRBD2. This CDR3 is built from 15 residues. In germline, CDR1 is LNHDA, CDR2 SQIVND (reference sequence). V lost 7 bases and J lost 5; bases outside the gene matches: 9. The CDR3 region is CASTRGGRADNEQFF. As DNA, the CDR3 is TGTGCCAGTACCCGTGGCGGGAGGGCCGACAATGAGCAGTTCTTC.

The chain uses TRBV7-9 and TRBJ1-4; D possibly corresponds to TRBD1 (5 bases). The germline gives CDR1 SEHNR, CDR2 FQNEAQ (reference sequence). This CDR3 spans 15 amino acids. Trimming removed 3 bases from V and 6 bases from J, with 14 bases in between. The CDR3 is CASSFSGSRDEKLFF. The CDR3 DNA follows: TGTGCCAGCAGCTTTAGCGGGTCCAGGGATGAAAAACTGTTTTTT.

This chain connects TRBV28 to TRBJ1-5, with D unresolved. The CDR3 loop spans 15 amino acids. The germline V and J ends were trimmed by 4 bases and 4 bases, with 14 bases remaining between them. Looked up from germline, CDR1 is MDHEN and CDR2 is SYDVKM. In nucleotides, the CDR3 is TGTGCCAGCAGTTCCCAGGCCCTTTCGAATCAGCCCCAGCATTTT. This encodes CASSSQALSNQPQHF.

The count of this clone is one. Other DNA sequences from this sample encode an identical CDR3 as well. The chain carries TRBV5-1 and TRBJ1-5, with D unclear. Germline values: CDR1 SGHRS, CDR2 YFSETQ. Trimming left V 2 bases short and J 2 bases short, with 5 bases between. The CDR3 contains 13 residues. Here the CDR3 reads CASSLVGNQPQHF. CDR3 coding DNA: TGCGCCAGCAGCTTAGTAGGCAATCAGCCCCAGCATTTT.

The chain couples TRBV2 to TRBJ1-1; D is unclear. V lost 8 bases to trimming and J lost 4 bases, with 8 bases between them. CDR1 and CDR2 from the germline V gene are SNHLY and FYNNEI. This CDR3 has 11 amino acids. This chain's CDR3 is CASGAATEAFF. Here the CDR3 DNA reads TGTGCCAGCGGAGCGGCCACTGAAGCTTTCTTT.

The chain has TRBV5-4 and TRBJ1-2; D might be TRBD1 (5 bases). Trimming stripped 6 bases from V and 0 bases from J, with 9 bases between. The length of the CDR3 is 13 residues. The germline V gene has CDR1 SGHNT and CDR2 YYREEE (reference sequence). This CDR3 reads CASTPTANYGYTF. Written as DNA, the CDR3 is TGTGCCAGCACCCCGACAGCTAACTATGGCTACACCTTC. Drawing the rest from reference TRBV5-4 and TRBJ1-2, the complete variable domain is ETGVTQSPTHLIKTRGQQVTLRCSSQSGHNTVSWYQQALGQGPQFIFQYYREEENGRGNFPPRFSGLQFPNYSSELNVNALELDDSALYLCASTPTANYGYTFGSGTRLTVV.

The chain uses TRBV15 and TRBJ2-7; D is possibly TRBD2 (7 bases). Deletions cut 0 bases from V and 1 base from J, with 10 bases between. Germline loops: CDR1 LNHNV, CDR2 YYDKDF (reference sequence). The CDR3 runs 15 residues. In DNA form, the CDR3 reads TGTGCCACCAGCAGAGATGAGGGGGGGTCCTACGAGCAGTACTTC. Amino acids: CATSRDEGGSYEQYF.

V is TRBV2 and J is TRBJ1-6, with D perhaps TRBD1 (5 bases). V was pared by 3 bases and J by 7 bases, with 10 bases between. Germline V gene data show CDR1 as SNHLY and CDR2 as FYNNEI. This CDR3 is 14 amino acids long. CDR3 in DNA: TGTGCCAGCAGTGATGGGGGAGGGAATTCACCCCTCCACTTT. This translates into CASSDGGGNSPLHF.

The chain uses TRBV13 and TRBJ1-1; 7 bases are shared with TRBD1. CDR1 and CDR2 (germline): PRHDT, FYEKMQ (reference sequence). Germline trimming cut 8 bases from V and 2 bases from J; bases unmatched to any gene: 11. CDR3 size: 15 residues. The CDR3 spells CASGKRDRKNTEAFF. CDR3 nucleotide sequence: TGTGCCAGCGGGAAAAGGGACAGAAAAAACACTGAAGCTTTCTTT.

The chain combines TRBV13 with TRBJ1-3; D unclear. The CDR3 has 14 residues. Deletions cut 6 bases from V and 0 bases from J, with 9 bases between. The germline gives CDR1 PRHDT, CDR2 FYEKMQ (reference sequence). Here the CDR3 DNA reads TGTGCCAGCAGTCCCAGGTACTCTGGAAACACCATATATTTT. Residues: CASSPRYSGNTIYF.

The chain recombines TRBV10-3 with TRBJ2-7; 7 bases align to TRBD1. The junction had 6 bases not matched to a gene; V was cut back by 6 bases and J by 1 base. The germline V gene encodes CDR1 ENHRY and CDR2 SYGVKD. CDR3 length equals 14 residues. The CDR3: CAIRRTGNSYEQYF. As DNA, the CDR3 is TGTGCCATCAGGAGGACAGGAAATTCCTACGAGCAGTACTTC.

The chain couples TRBV5-1 to TRBJ2-3; the D gene is possibly TRBD2 (5 bases). Trimming shortened V by 1 base and J by 2 bases, and 17 bases separated the two germline ends. This CDR3 has 17 residues. CDR1 is SGHRS and CDR2 is YFSETQ in the germline V gene. DNA of the CDR3: TGCGCCAGCAGCTTGAGGCTTAGTCAGGACTTCACAGATACGCAGTATTTT. Encoded protein: CASSLRLSQDFTDTQYF.

The chain couples TRBV7-2 to TRBJ2-5; TRBD2 is a possible D gene (7 bases). The CDR3 sequence is 17 residues long. CDR1 and CDR2 (germline): SGHTA, FQGNSA. Deletions cut 1 base from V and 4 bases from J, with 19 bases between. The CDR3 bases are TGTGCCAGCAGCTTAGGGCGCCGGGGGGCCAGTGGAGAGACCCAGTACTTC. This encodes CASSLGRRGASGETQYF.

The V gene is TRBV6-4, the J gene TRBJ1-2, with a possible D match to TRBD1 (5 bases). Germline V gives CDR1 MRHNA, CDR2 SNTAGT. V gave up 6 bases and J gave up 2 bases, with 16 bases separating them. This CDR3 has 15 amino acids. In nucleotides, the CDR3 is TGTGCCAGCAGCGTTTCAGGGCTTTCGAACTATGGCTACACCTTC. Residues: CASSVSGLSNYGYTF.

This clone appeared a single time. V gene TRBV5-5 combines with J gene TRBJ1-6, with 8 bases fitting TRBD1. CDR1 is SGHKS and CDR2 is YYEKEE in the germline V gene (reference sequence). V shed 3 bases, J shed 0 bases, and the junction held 8 bases outside the gene matches. The CDR3 spans 18 residues. Written as DNA, the CDR3 is TGTGCCAGCAGCTACCGGGACAGGACAAGCTCCTATAATTCACCCCTCCACTTT. Protein product: CASSYRDRTSSYNSPLHF. The full variable domain, its missing parts supplied by reference TRBV5-5 and TRBJ1-6, is DAGVTQSPTHLIKTRGQQVTLRCSPISGHKSVSWYQQVLGQGPQFIFQYYEKEERGRGNFPDRFSARQFPNYSSELNVNALLLGDSALYLCASSYRDRTSSYNSPLHFGNGTRLTVT.

The chain uses TRBV29-1 and TRBJ2-7; TRBD2 agrees at 8 bases. Per germline, CDR1 SQVTM and CDR2 ANQGSEA. This CDR3 spans 14 amino acids. Unmatched junction bases numbered 9, after V lost 6 bases and J lost 2 bases. DNA for the CDR3: TGCAGCGTGGCCGGGACTAGTCCTCCCTACGAGCAGTACTTC. This encodes CSVAGTSPPYEQYF.

This chain links TRBV19 with TRBJ2-5; 15 bases match TRBD2. Per germline, CDR1 LNHDA and CDR2 SQIVND (reference sequence). CDR3 length: 15 amino acids. The trim removed 10 bases at V and 5 bases at J, leaving 8 bases unmatched. As DNA, the CDR3 is TGTGCCACCGGGACTAGCGGGGGGTTTTGGGAGACCCAGTACTTC. It codes for CATGTSGGFWETQYF.

The chain has TRBV5-1 and TRBJ1-1; D ambiguous. V lost 7 bases, J lost 1 base, and 14 bases lay in between. The CDR3 sequence is 14 residues long. The V gene's germline CDR1 is SGHRS and CDR2 YFSETQ. The CDR3: CASGEGAGNTEAFF. The CDR3 nucleotides are TGCGCCAGCGGGGAGGGAGCTGGGAACACTGAAGCTTTCTTT.

The rearrangement links TRBV18 to TRBJ2-1, with TRBD2 matching 11 bases. In germline, CDR1 is KGHSH, CDR2 LQKENI. V shed 0 bases, J shed 9 bases, and the junction held 4 bases outside the gene matches. This CDR3 has 15 residues. CDR3 amino acids: CASSPPSGRAREQFF. As DNA, the CDR3 is TGTGCCAGCTCACCACCTAGCGGGAGGGCTCGTGAGCAGTTCTTC. Combining the CDR3 with reference TRBV18 and TRBJ2-1 gives the whole variable domain NAGVMQNPRHLVRRRGQEARLRCSPMKGHSHVYWYRQLPEEGLKFMVYLQKENIIDESGMPKERFSAEFPKEGPSILRIQQVVRGDSAAYFCASSPPSGRAREQFFGPGTRLTVL.

This rearrangement joins TRBV2 to TRBJ1-2, with D perhaps TRBD1 (6 bases). V gave up 11 bases and J gave up 7 bases, with 17 bases separating them. In germline, CDR1 is SNHLY, CDR2 FYNNEI. The CDR3 totals 12 residues. CDR3 protein: CADRTEVSGYTF. CDR3 nucleotides: TGTGCCGATCGGACAGAAGTATCTGGCTACACCTTC. Supplemented by reference TRBV2 and TRBJ1-2, the full variable domain reads EPEVTQTPSHQVTQMGQEVILRCVPISNHLYFYWYRQILGQKVEFLVSFYNNEISEKSEIFDDQFSVERPDGSNFTLKIRSTKLEDSAMYFCADRTEVSGYTFGSGTRLTVV.

This clone was seen at least ten times. The V call is TRBV11-3, the J call TRBJ1-3, with D hard to call. Germline CDR1 is SGHNT and CDR2 is YENEEA. With 2 bases removed from V and 4 bases from J, the gap between germline ends came to 3 bases. The CDR3 sequence is 12 residues long. The DNA for the CDR3 is TGTGCCAGCAGCTTAAGCGGAAACACCATATATTTT. This translates into CASSLSGNTIYF.

This clone was found once. The chain has TRBV24-1 and TRBJ1-5; 9 positions agree with TRBD1. CDR1 and CDR2 (germline): KGHDR, SFDVKD. V lost 5 bases, J lost 7 bases, and 8 bases stayed unmatched. This CDR3 region has 15 residues. CDR3 loop: CATSGPGTGKQPQHF. The DNA of the CDR3 is TGTGCCACCAGTGGGCCCGGGACAGGGAAGCAGCCCCAGCATTTT.

The chain's CDR3 is CASSETSGYYNEQFF. Written as DNA, the CDR3 is TGCGCCAGCTCCGAGACTAGCGGATACTACAATGAGCAGTTCTTC. The chain combines TRBV5-1 with TRBJ2-1; TRBD2 agrees at 9 bases. Germline V gene data show CDR1 as SGHRS and CDR2 as YFSETQ. V lost 7 bases and J lost 3; bases outside the gene matches: 8. The CDR3 sequence is 15 residues long.